Presented here are 20 T cell receptor beta chains from one specimen sequenced in a study of CD8+CD57+ T cells in acquired aplastic anemia. Genomic DNA provided the template from which TCR beta VDJ and CDR3 profiles were obtained. TCRdb analysed the reads with MiXCR anew, one entry per CDR3 protein. This sample yields around 150,000 distinct CDR3 sequences, of which roughly 50% are seen a single time; under 40% belongs to the top ten. For sequencing, patients were chosen who had shown expansion of CD8+CD57+ cells by flow cytometry. The specimen sequenced was sorted CD4+, CD8+, or CD8+CD57+ T cells (not recorded which) from PBMCs. Source of these receptors: a human donor with aplastic anemia.

This clonotype was seen many times. The chain links TRBV7-6 to TRBJ2-7, with 16 bases fitting TRBD2. V lost 5 bases, J lost 5 bases, and 21 bases stayed unmatched. The germline V gene encodes CDR1 SGHVS and CDR2 FNYEAQ. CDR3 size: 21 residues. The CDR3 nucleotides read TGTGCCAGCAGCCTCACCCCCCCGGGACTAGCGGGAGGGCCTATTCTCAACGAGCAGTACTTC. Residues: CASSLTPPGLAGGPILNEQYF.

The chain recombines TRBV11-2 with TRBJ2-7, with D possibly matching TRBD2 (6 bases). This CDR3 is 15 amino acids long. Germline loops: CDR1 SGHAT, CDR2 FQNNGV. V was clipped by 2 bases and J by 3 bases, with 14 bases between them. Here the CDR3 reads CASSLYRGGFYEQYF. The CDR3 nucleotides are TGTGCCAGCAGCTTATACCGAGGAGGGTTCTACGAGCAGTACTTC. The whole variable domain, filled in from reference TRBV11-2 and TRBJ2-7, reads EAGVAQSPRYKIIEKRQSVAFWCNPISGHATLYWYQQILGQGPKLLIQFQNNGVVDDSQLPKDRFSAERLKGVDSTLKIQPAKLEDSAVYLCASSLYRGGFYEQYFGPGTRLTVT.

The CDR3 sequence is CASSEARTDYSGANEQYF. The CDR3 DNA is TGTGCCAGCAGTGAAGCCCGGACAGACTACTCTGGGGCCAACGAGCAGTACTTC. This chain joins TRBV2 and TRBJ2-7, with a tentative D call TRBD1 (6 bases). The CDR3 runs to 18 residues. The V end lost 0 bases, the J end lost 5 bases, and 23 bases lay between the germline ends. Looked up from germline, CDR1 is SNHLY and CDR2 is FYNNEI.

The CDR3 spells CASSLAEDEQYF. DNA for the CDR3: TGTGCCAGCAGCTTAGCTGAGGACGAGCAGTACTTC. This chain connects TRBV7-2 to TRBJ2-7, with unresolved D. The CDR3 is 12 amino acids. The V gene lost 0 bases and the J gene lost 5 bases, with 5 bases spanning the gap. CDR1 and CDR2 from the germline V gene are SGHTA and FQGNSA.

This clonotype was seen ten or more times. This chain uses TRBV24-1 with TRBJ2-7, with 13 bases identical to TRBD2. The CDR3 runs 13 residues. CDR1 KGHDR and CDR2 SFDVKD come from the germline V gene. V was clipped by 11 bases and J by 2 bases; unmatched bases: 2. CDR3 bases: TGTGCCAGAGGACTAGCGGGAGCCTACGAGCAGTACTTC. Protein product: CARGLAGAYEQYF.

About this clonotype: This may stem from a read error, because a much larger clone lies one nucleotide away. The chain links TRBV6-4 to TRBJ1-5; D ambiguous. The CDR3 totals 9 residues. Germline V gene sequence: CDR1 MRHNA, CDR2 SNTAGT. CDR3 loop: CGSSTGRHF. The CDR3 DNA reads TGTGGCAGCAGTACCGGGCGGCATTTT.

V is TRBV4-2 and J is TRBJ2-2, with D possibly called TRBD1 or TRBD2 (5 bases each). Germline V gives CDR1 LGHNA, CDR2 YNFKEQ. This CDR3 contains 17 residues. V gave up 0 bases and J gave up 1 base, with 12 bases separating them. CDR3 in DNA: TGTGCCAGCAGCCAAGAACTCGGGACCAGGAACACCGGGGAGCTGTTTTTT. It encodes CASSQELGTRNTGELFF.

Remarks on this clonotype: One junction end disagrees with the germline gene, perhaps due to a read error. The chain employs TRBV28 and TRBJ2-7; maybe TRBD2 (6 bases). This CDR3 region has 12 residues. The germline V gene encodes CDR1 MDHEN and CDR2 SYDVKM. Written as DNA, the CDR3 is TGTGCCAGCAGCCTTCTACCGGGACTGGAAGCCTTC. Translation gives CASSLLPGLEAF.

This clonotype is a singleton in its sample. The chain employs TRBV15 and TRBJ2-2; D could derive from TRBD1 or TRBD2 (6 bases each). The CDR3 has 13 amino acids. Germline values: CDR1 LNHNV, CDR2 YYDKDF (reference sequence). V dropped 10 bases and J dropped 4 bases, with 13 bases sitting between them. In DNA form, the CDR3 reads TGTGCCAGTACCCCGGGGGCCACCGGGGAGCTGTTTTTT. It translates to CASTPGATGELFF. The full variable domain, rest sourced from reference TRBV15 and TRBJ2-2, is DAMVIQNPRYQVTQFGKPVTLSCSQTLNHNVMYWYQQKSSQAPKLLFHYYDKDFNNEADTPDNFQSRRPNTSFCFLDIRSPGLGDTAMYLCASTPGATGELFFGEGSRLTVL.

A word on this clonotype: The conserved final phenylalanine or tryptophan is absent from the CDR3, which likely points to a read error. This chain joins TRBV24-1 and TRBJ2-1, with TRBD1 matching over 10 bases. With V trimmed by 11 bases and J by 3 bases, 6 bases remained unmatched. CDR1 KGHDR and CDR2 SFDVKD come from the germline V gene. The CDR3 is made up of 14 amino acids. The CDR3 protein is CASSGTGVYNEQFV. The CDR3 DNA reads as TGTGCCAGCAGCGGGACAGGGGTCTACAATGAGCAGTTCGTC.

This clonotype was seen at least ten times. V is TRBV12-3 or TRBV12-4 and J is TRBJ2-2; D possibly corresponds to TRBD2 (5 bases). Trimming shortened V by 5 bases and J by 4 bases, and 14 bases separated the two germline ends. The CDR3 has 15 amino acids. The CDR3 spells CASSPRAEGTGELFF. CDR3 nucleotide sequence: TGTGCCAGCAGTCCCCGTGCAGAGGGCACCGGGGAGCTGTTTTTT.

This clonotype was detected only a few times. The J gene is TRBJ1-6, the V gene TRBV28; D is unclear. Germline-derived CDR1 and CDR2 are MDHEN and SYDVKM. This CDR3 comprises 16 residues. V was trimmed by 4 bases and J by 0 bases, leaving 10 bases between them. CDR3 protein: CASSSQWSSYNSPLHF. CDR3 DNA sequence: TGTGCCAGCAGTTCCCAGTGGAGCTCCTATAATTCACCCCTCCACTTT.

The chain has TRBV27 and TRBJ2-1; 7 bases are a match to TRBD2. This CDR3 is 14 amino acids long. Germline V CDR1 and CDR2: MNHEY, SMNVEV (reference sequence). V shed 5 bases, J shed 6 bases, and the junction held 7 bases outside the gene matches. CDR3 loop: CASSTLGTTNEQFF. Here the CDR3 DNA reads TGTGCCAGCAGTACTCTCGGGACTACCAATGAGCAGTTCTTC.

The chain uses TRBV3-1 and TRBJ2-7; TRBD2 is a possible D gene (5 bases). CDR1 and CDR2 (germline): LGHDT, YNNKEL (reference sequence). V lost 0 bases and J lost 5, with 14 bases in between. This CDR3 is built from 15 residues. The CDR3 nucleotides are TGTGCCAGCAGCCAAGATTTTCGGGAAAGTAACGAGCAGTACTTC. It encodes CASSQDFRESNEQYF.

This clonotype was counted ten times or more. The CDR3 coding sequence is TGTGCCAGCAGCCCCGGGACAGGGACCTACGAGCAGTACTTC. Translation gives CASSPGTGTYEQYF. The rearrangement links TRBV11-2 to TRBJ2-7; 9 nucleotides line up with TRBD1. The CDR3 loop spans 14 amino acids. V dropped 5 bases and J dropped 2; count of bases not matched to a gene: 4. Germline lookup yields CDR1 SGHAT and CDR2 FQNNGV.

This clonotype has ten or more counts. The chain couples TRBV9 to TRBJ1-5; no firm D call. CDR1 is SGDLS, CDR2 YYNGEE, per germline. Trimming shortened V by 0 bases and J by 9 bases, and 7 bases separated the two germline ends. This CDR3 region has 12 residues. The CDR3 coding sequence is TGTGCCAGCAGCGTAGAGGGTACGCCCCAGCATTTT. It codes for CASSVEGTPQHF.

V is TRBV3-1 and J is TRBJ1-2; TRBD1 agrees at 7 bases. Germline V gives CDR1 LGHDT, CDR2 YNNKEL (reference sequence). CDR3 length: 16 amino acids. Trimming at V came to 3 bases and at J to 1 base, leaving 8 bases not matched to a gene. As DNA, the CDR3 is TGTGCCAGCAGCCACCGGGACAGTTACCTTAACTATGGCTACACCTTC. Its translation: CASSHRDSYLNYGYTF.

The chain couples TRBV5-5 to TRBJ2-2; 10 bases map to TRBD1. The CDR3 is 16 amino acids. The germline V gene encodes CDR1 SGHKS and CDR2 YYEKEE (reference sequence). V lost 4 bases, J lost 5 bases, and 8 bases stayed unmatched. The CDR3: CASSTPGQGRTGELFF. In DNA, the CDR3 is TGTGCCAGCAGCACTCCGGGACAGGGGCGGACCGGGGAGCTGTTTTTT.

The chain carries TRBV19 and TRBJ1-1; the D gene is possibly TRBD1 (5 bases). This CDR3 has 14 amino acids. In germline, CDR1 is LNHDA, CDR2 SQIVND (reference sequence). Trimming cost V 2 bases and J 4 bases, with 11 bases left between them. The CDR3 is CASSIRGRGTEAFF. CDR3 bases: TGTGCCAGTAGTATAAGAGGGAGGGGCACTGAAGCTTTCTTT.

This clonotype was found once. V is TRBV2 and J is TRBJ2-1; no firm D call. Between the trimmed V and J ends, which lost 11 bases and 6 bases, there was a span of 11 bases. The CDR3 extends over 11 amino acids. Looked up from germline, CDR1 is SNHLY and CDR2 is FYNNEI. CDR3 nucleotide sequence: TGTGCCGTGGCCGTACGCAATGAGCAGTTCTTC. Amino acid sequence: CAVAVRNEQFF.